These T cell receptor beta chains were read from a single sample in a study of blood T cell repertoires in COVID-19. The repertoire was sequenced with immunoSEQ multiplex PCR; TCRdb's copy has only in-frame clones and lacks some. The profile covers hundreds of thousands of clones, with roughly 90% appearing a single time and around 2.6% taken by the ten largest. The sample taken for sequencing was PBMCs or T cells enriched from blood (not recorded which). The receptor source for this set is a man aged 55-75 years who had recovered from COVID-19. CDR3s include the opening cysteine and the closing phenylalanine or tryptophan. D genes are given only for firm matches. The size entry is marked missing in some rows and otherwise reads once, few, many or a size class.

len | abundance | j_gene | d_gene | v_gene | CDR3aa | CDR3nt
15 | once | TRBJ2-1 | NA | TRBV7-9 | CASSPFSRLRNEQFF | TGTGCCAGCAGCCCCTTTAGTCGTCTGCGCAATGAGCAGTTCTTC
16 | NA | TRBJ2-1 | TRBD1 | TRBV19 | CASSNRGDRGRNEQFF | TGTGCCAGTAGTAACCGGGGGGACAGGGGGCGAAATGAGCAGTTCTTC
13 | NA | TRBJ2-1 | NA | TRBV7-9 | CASSLTVNNEQFF | TGTGCCAGCAGCTTAACAGTCAACAATGAGCAGTTCTTC
15 | few | TRBJ1-1 | NA | TRBV2 | CASSALGPRNTEAFF | TGTGCCAGCAGTGCCCTTGGGCCTCGGAACACTGAAGCTTTCTTT
16 | NA | TRBJ1-5 | NA | TRBV4-1 | CASSQVLSYSNQPQHF | TGCGCCAGCAGCCAAGTCCTATCGTATAGCAATCAGCCCCAGCATTTT
11 | NA | TRBJ2-7 | NA | TRBV12-5 | CASGAVGEQYF | TGTGCTAGTGGCGCCGTCGGCGAGCAGTACTTC
14 | NA | TRBJ2-5 | TRBD2 | TRBV5-1 | CASSDPSGPETQYF | TGCGCCAGCAGCGATCCTAGCGGACCAGAGACCCAGTACTTC
15 | NA | TRBJ1-2 | NA | TRBV6-5 | CASSYSVGGVYGYTF | TGTGCCAGCAGTTATTCTGTCGGGGGGGTCTATGGCTACACCTTC
15 | NA | TRBJ1-2 | TRBD1 | TRBV6-5 | CASRDPGTGGNGYTF | TGTGCCAGCAGAGACCCCGGGACAGGGGGAAATGGCTACACCTTC
13 | NA | TRBJ2-7 | NA | TRBV6-4 | CASSVEADYEQYF | TGTGCCAGCAGTGTCGAAGCTGATTACGAGCAGTACTTC
13 | NA | TRBJ1-2 | NA | TRBV9 | CASSPAGSGGYTF | TGTGCCAGCAGCCCTGCGGGGTCGGGCGGCTACACCTTC
17 | NA | TRBJ1-3 | TRBD1 | TRBV4-1 | CASSPGQGSSAGNTIYF | TGCGCCAGCAGCCCTGGACAGGGATCATCGGCTGGAAACACCATATATTTT
14 | NA | TRBJ1-2 | TRBD1 | TRBV10-3 | CAISEGQENYGYTF | TGTGCCATCAGTGAGGGACAGGAGAACTATGGCTACACCTTC
15 | NA | TRBJ2-2 | NA | TRBV15 | CATSRDRLNTGELFF | TGTGCCACCAGCAGAGATCGGTTGAACACCGGGGAGCTGTTTTTT
15 | once | TRBJ1-6 | NA | TRBV19 | CASSMGGRRDSPLHF | TGTGCCAGTAGTATGGGAGGGAGGAGGGATTCACCCCTCCACTTT
15 | NA | TRBJ2-7 | NA | TRBV19 | CASSPRSNPTYEQYF | TGTGCCAGTAGTCCAAGAAGTAATCCTACCTACGAGCAGTACTTC
16 | NA | TRBJ2-7 | NA | TRBV9 | CASSERRAASSYEQYF | TGTGCCAGCAGCGAGAGGAGGGCAGCAAGTTCCTACGAGCAGTACTTC
15 | NA | TRBJ1-3 | NA | TRBV6-5 | CASSRGGSSGNTIYF | TGTGCCAGCAGCCGAGGTGGAAGCTCTGGAAACACCATATATTTT
15 | NA | TRBJ1-6 | TRBD1 | TRBV7-2 | CASSSRDRGNSPLHF | TGTGCCAGCAGCTCCCGGGACAGGGGGAATTCACCCCTCCACTTT
12 | NA | TRBJ2-7 | NA | TRBV5-1 | CASSLIGNEQYF | TGCGCCAGCAGCTTGATCGGTAACGAGCAGTACTTC
15 | once | TRBJ1-4 | NA | TRBV7-9 | CASSSTDSRNEKLFF | TGTGCCAGCAGTTCGACGGACAGCAGAAATGAAAAACTGTTTTTT
14 | once | TRBJ2-2 | TRBD1 | TRBV19 | CASYTGVNTGELFF | TGTGCCAGCTACACAGGGGTTAACACCGGGGAGCTGTTTTTT
13 | NA | TRBJ1-1 | NA | TRBV19 | CATAQFMNTEAFF | TGTGCCACCGCACAGTTCATGAACACTGAAGCTTTCTTT
12 | once | TRBJ2-1 | TRBD1 | TRBV10-1 | CASSRTGGKQFF | TGCGCCAGCAGTAGGACAGGGGGTAAGCAGTTCTTC
16 | NA | TRBJ2-3 | TRBD1 | TRBV27 | CASRPRDSYPTDTQYF | TGTGCCAGCAGGCCGAGGGACAGTTACCCCACAGATACGCAGTATTTT
15 | NA | TRBJ2-6 | NA | TRBV5-4 | CASSLDSLGANVLTF | TGTGCCAGCAGCTTAGACAGCCTGGGAGCCAACGTCCTGACTTTC
14 | NA | TRBJ2-7 | TRBD1 | TRBV5-1 | CASSAGTGRSEQYF | TGCGCCAGCAGCGCCGGGACAGGGCGTTCCGAGCAGTACTTC
16 | once | TRBJ2-2 | TRBD1 | TRBV5-1 | CASSTSTGGYTGELFF | TGCGCCAGCAGCACCTCGACAGGGGGGTACACCGGGGAGCTGTTTTTT
17 | few | TRBJ2-1 | TRBD2 | TRBV28 | CASSLNPAAGESNEQFF | TGTGCCAGCAGTTTAAACCCCGCAGCGGGAGAATCCAATGAGCAGTTCTTC
16 | once | TRBJ2-2 | TRBD2 | TRBV7-2 | CASSLVAGAATGELFF | TGTGCCAGCAGCTTAGTAGCGGGGGCCGCCACCGGGGAGCTGTTTTTT
15 | NA | TRBJ1-1 | NA | TRBV9 | CASSVALTGHTEAFF | TGTGCCAGCAGCGTAGCCCTAACAGGGCACACTGAAGCTTTCTTT
13 | NA | TRBJ2-7 | NA | TRBV7-9 | CASRLDTTYEQYF | TGTGCCAGCAGGCTGGACACGACCTACGAGCAGTACTTC
14 | NA | TRBJ1-2 | TRBD1 | TRBV5-1 | CASTLGAGTGGYTF | TGCGCCAGCACCCTCGGAGCCGGGACAGGTGGCTACACCTTC
14 | NA | TRBJ2-2 | NA | TRBV15 | CATSRSFFGGELFF | TGTGCCACCAGCAGATCGTTTTTCGGCGGGGAGCTGTTTTTT
15 | NA | TRBJ2-5 | TRBD2 | TRBV10-3 | CAISEGLAGEETQYF | TGTGCCATCAGTGAGGGACTAGCGGGAGAAGAGACCCAGTACTTC
15 | NA | TRBJ1-2 | NA | TRBV19 | CASSIDHGQLYGYTF | TGTGCCAGTAGTATAGATCATGGACAGCTCTATGGCTACACCTTC
18 | NA | TRBJ1-6 | NA | TRBV7-2 | CASSLGPGRALINSPLHF | TGTGCCAGCAGCTTAGGTCCCGGGAGGGCGCTAATTAATTCACCCCTCCACTTT
14 | NA | TRBJ2-2 | NA | TRBV9 | CASSVAWGAGELFF | TGTGCCAGCAGCGTAGCGTGGGGAGCCGGGGAGCTGTTTTTT
16 | NA | TRBJ1-5 | TRBD1 | TRBV5-6 | CASSSQYRGGNQPQHF | TGTGCCAGCAGCTCACAATACAGGGGGGGCAATCAGCCCCAGCATTTT
13 | NA | TRBJ1-5 | NA | TRBV12-3/TRBV12-4 | CASSTDNRQPQHF | TGTGCCAGCAGCACCGACAATCGGCAGCCCCAGCATTTT
12 | few | TRBJ1-1 | TRBD1 | TRBV30 | CAWSAGGPRAFF | TGTGCCTGGAGTGCAGGGGGCCCAAGGGCTTTCTTT
14 | once | TRBJ1-5 | NA | TRBV18 | CASSPVDSNQPQHF | TGTGCCAGCTCACCCGTAGATAGCAATCAGCCCCAGCATTTT
16 | NA | TRBJ2-5 | TRBD2 | TRBV19 | CASSTGGAGRGETQYF | TGTGCCAGTAGTACTGGCGGCGCAGGGAGGGGAGAGACCCAGTACTTC
14 | NA | TRBJ2-5 | NA | TRBV30 | CAWSAGGYQETQYF | TGTGCCTGGAGTGCAGGGGGGTACCAAGAGACCCAGTACTTC
15 | once | TRBJ1-4 | TRBD1 | TRBV6-5 | CASSYSYRGRKELFF | TGTGCCAGCAGTTACTCCTACAGGGGCCGCAAGGAACTGTTTTTT
14 | NA | TRBJ1-1 | NA | TRBV6-5 | CASSPGWGDTEAFF | TGTGCCAGCAGCCCCGGGTGGGGGGACACTGAAGCTTTCTTT
15 | NA | TRBJ1-6 | NA | TRBV2 | CASSGGFLVNSPLHF | TGTGCCAGCAGTGGCGGGTTTTTGGTGAATTCACCCCTCCACTTT
13 | NA | TRBJ1-5 | NA | TRBV7-9 | CASSLSSNQPQHF | TGTGCCAGCAGCTTGTCGAGCAATCAGCCCCAGCATTTT
14 | NA | TRBJ2-1 | TRBD2 | TRBV29-1 | CSVIRLAGDNEQFF | TGCAGCGTAATTAGGCTAGCGGGAGACAATGAGCAGTTCTTC
16 | NA | TRBJ2-5 | TRBD2 | TRBV9 | CASSVEGSGGFETQYF | TGTGCCAGCAGCGTAGAAGGTAGCGGGGGGTTCGAGACCCAGTACTTC
14 | NA | TRBJ1-1 | NA | TRBV7-8 | CASSLARKNTEAFF | TGTGCCAGCAGCTTAGCCAGGAAGAACACTGAAGCTTTCTTT
17 | NA | TRBJ2-6 | NA | TRBV18 | CASSPISGLAGANVLTF | TGTGCCAGCTCACCAATTTCAGGTTTGGCTGGGGCCAACGTCCTGACTTTC
14 | NA | TRBJ2-5 | NA | TRBV9 | CASSVAEYQETQYF | TGTGCCAGCAGCGTAGCTGAGTACCAAGAGACCCAGTACTTC
15 | NA | TRBJ1-6 | NA | TRBV5-1 | CASSLVPGGSSPLHF | TGCGCCAGCAGCTTGGTACCGGGAGGCAGTTCACCCCTCCACTTT
16 | NA | TRBJ1-1 | NA | TRBV2 | CASSERGGKVNTEAFF | TGTGCCAGCAGTGAAAGGGGGGGAAAAGTGAACACTGAAGCTTTCTTT
14 | NA | TRBJ1-1 | TRBD1 | TRBV5-1 | CASSAGTAGTEAFF | TGCGCCAGCAGCGCGGGGACAGCAGGCACTGAAGCTTTCTTT
19 | NA | TRBJ1-4 | TRBD1 | TRBV7-9 | CASSPLPGQGFATNEKLFF | TGTGCCAGCAGCCCACTTCCGGGACAGGGGTTTGCAACTAATGAAAAACTGTTTTTT
12 | NA | TRBJ1-2 | NA | TRBV11-2 | CASSTYNYGYTF | TGTGCCAGCAGCACATATAACTATGGCTACACCTTC
14 | once | TRBJ2-1 | NA | TRBV20-1 | CSASWAGRHNEQFF | TGCAGTGCTAGTTGGGCAGGGCGGCACAATGAGCAGTTCTTC